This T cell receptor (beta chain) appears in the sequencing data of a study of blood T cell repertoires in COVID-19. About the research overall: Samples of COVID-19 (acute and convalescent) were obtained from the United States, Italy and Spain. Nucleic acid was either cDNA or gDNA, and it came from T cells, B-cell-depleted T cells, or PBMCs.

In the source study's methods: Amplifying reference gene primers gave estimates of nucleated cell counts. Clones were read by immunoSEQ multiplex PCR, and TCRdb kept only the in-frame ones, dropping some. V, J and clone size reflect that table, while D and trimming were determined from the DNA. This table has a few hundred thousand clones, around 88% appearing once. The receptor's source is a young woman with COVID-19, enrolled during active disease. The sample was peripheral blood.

The CDR3 region is CASSTGTSGTYEQFF. The CDR3 DNA reads TGTGCCAGCAGCACCGGGACTAGCGGGACGTATGAGCAGTTCTTC. The chain carries TRBV6-4 and TRBJ2-1; 13 bases match TRBD2. CDR1 and CDR2 (germline): MRHNA, SNTAGT. The CDR3 totals 15 residues. Trimming removed 6 bases from V and 8 bases from J; junction bases left unmatched: 7.